This entry describes one TCR beta chain. Its cognate antigen is unknown. This record comes from a study of human T cells and chemical hapten exposure. At the level of the study: 2% DPC applied to a roughly 2 cm by roughly 2 cm arm area sensitized donors. Cases of alopecia areata, totalis or universalis occurred in a predominantly female patient group. Whole-study findings and limits: TCRs above 1 in 1000 frequency stayed constant with DPC sensitization.

The CDR3 is 13 amino acids. The germline gives CDR1 SEHNR, CDR2 FQNEAQ (reference sequence). V shed 7 bases and J shed 7 bases, with 14 bases lying between them. TCRdb analysed the RACE reads with MiXCR anew, one entry per CDR3 protein. The data contain 140,000 or so distinct CDR3 sequences, about 11% of them singletons. Time point given: patch test 2, 6 weeks after DPC sensitization. As for treatment: therapeutic diphenylcyclopropenone sensitization with weekly scalp DPC. Each patch-test visit's blood sample preceded patch application. The sequence derives from a woman between 50 and 59 years old with alopecia areata. Some clones in this sample may be carry-over from other donors' samples. This material consisted of whole blood, taken in connection with sensitization to the hapten diphenylcyclopropenone (DPC). The rearrangement uses TRBV7-9 and TRBJ2-1; D is ambiguous. The CDR3 protein is CASILSRGNEQFF. The CDR3 region has the DNA TGTGCCAGCATCCTTAGCAGAGGTAATGAGCAGTTCTTC. The full variable domain, completed using reference TRBV7-9 and TRBJ2-1, is DTGVSQNPRHKITKRGQNVTFRCDPISEHNRLYWYRQTLGQGPEFLTYFQNEAQLEKSRLLSDRFSAERPKGSFSTLEIQRTEQGDSAMYLCASILSRGNEQFFGPGTRLTVL.